Following are 5 T cell receptor beta chains from one sample sequenced in a study of naive and memory T cell subsets. An equimolar mix of two oligonucleotides served as the beta constant-region primer for TRBC1 and TRBC2. TCRdb recomputed calls from the UMI-ligation and nested PCR reads with MiXCR, one row per CDR3 protein. The sample contains around 160,000 distinct CDR3 sequences, approximately 17% of which appear only once. Sequencing was performed on naive CD4+ T cells from blood. The receptors were sampled from a human donor in good health.

In its sample, this clonotype was seen a few times. This chain joins TRBV10-3 and TRBJ2-1, with 9 positions matching TRBD1. The length of the CDR3 is 13 residues. CDR1 and CDR2 (germline): ENHRY, SYGVKD. Losses at the gene ends were 6 bases for V and 10 bases for J; bases not matched to a gene: 7. The CDR3 region has the DNA TGTGCCATCAGGGCGACAGGGGGAGCCGAGCAGTTCTTC. This gives the protein CAIRATGGAEQFF.

This clonotype was observed a handful of times. The CDR3 reads CASSLRTSGSEVGDEQFF. The CDR3 nucleotides are TGTGCCAGCAGCTTACGGACTAGCGGGAGTGAGGTGGGGGATGAGCAGTTCTTC. V gene TRBV11-2 combines with J gene TRBJ2-1; 13 positions agree with TRBD2. Germline loops: CDR1 SGHAT, CDR2 FQNNGV. The CDR3 is 18 residues long. The ends lost 2 bases at V and 8 bases at J; junction bases unmatched: 12.

This sequence joins TRBV29-1 and TRBJ2-3; perhaps TRBD2 as D (6 bases). The length of the CDR3 is 12 residues. The V end was cut by 3 bases, the J end by 6 bases, with 10 bases between. Germline V CDR1 and CDR2: SQVTM, ANQGSEA. DNA for the CDR3: TGCAGCGTTGATCAGGACTATGATACGCAGTATTTT. It yields the protein CSVDQDYDTQYF.

The V and J genes are TRBV7-6 and TRBJ2-5; 9 bases match TRBD1. There are 13 residues in the CDR3. Unmatched junction bases numbered 7, after V lost 9 bases and J lost 5 bases. CDR1 SGHVS and CDR2 FNYEAQ come from the germline V gene. Here the CDR3 reads CASSTGGWETQYF. The CDR3 coding sequence is TGTGCCAGTTCAACAGGGGGCTGGGAGACCCAGTACTTC.

This chain joins TRBV19 and TRBJ2-2; a weak D match, TRBD1 (5 bases). Germline V gives CDR1 LNHDA, CDR2 SQIVND (reference sequence). The CDR3 sequence is 16 residues long. The V end was cut by 7 bases, the J end by 1 base, with 16 bases between. For the CDR3, the DNA is TGTGCCAGTACCGCTAGATCTCAGGGGAACACCGGGGAGCTGTTTTTT. It yields the protein CASTARSQGNTGELFF.